This is a list of T cell receptor beta chains from one sample in a study of PD-1 blockade in classical Hodgkin lymphoma. TCRdb keeps only in-frame clones here, not all; method: immunoSEQ multiplex PCR. The sample consists of about 86,000 clones, around nine tenths of them appearing once. The specimen was peripheral blood mononuclear cells (PBMCs), collected at baseline. The receptors shown here come from a human donor with classical Hodgkin lymphoma. Each CDR3 is given with its conserved first and last residue. The order of the fields is clone size, CDR3 length, J gene, V gene, D gene, CDR3 protein, CDR3 DNA. The D gene is left open where the match is weak. Only some rows state a clone size, as once, few, many or a class for expanded clones.

. 15 TRBJ1-3 TRBV18 . CASYKDGVSGNTIYF TGTGCCAGCTACAAGGACGGGGTTTCTGGAAACACCATATATTTT
few 13 TRBJ1-2 TRBV19 . CASSGTQGYGYTF TGTGCCAGTAGTGGTACACAGGGTTATGGCTACACCTTC
. 11 TRBJ2-7 TRBV30 . CAWCRGSEQYF TGTGCCTGGTGCAGGGGATCCGAGCAGTACTTC
. 15 TRBJ1-3 TRBV19 . CASSRDGPSGNTIYF TGTGCCAGTAGTAGGGACGGGCCTTCTGGAAACACCATATATTTT
. 17 TRBJ2-7 TRBV18 TRBD2 CASSPSLAGVTSYEQYF TGTGCCAGCTCACCAAGTCTAGCGGGGGTCACGAGCTACGAGCAGTACTTC
few 16 TRBJ1-3 TRBV6-5 . CASSYSGTGKGNTIYF TGTGCCAGCAGTTACTCGGGCACAGGGAAAGGAAACACCATATATTTT
. 14 TRBJ2-5 TRBV11-2 TRBD2 CASRREGLRETQYF TGTGCCAGCAGACGGGAGGGCCTGAGGGAGACCCAGTACTTC
. 13 TRBJ1-2 TRBV18 . CASSPDTNYGYTF TGTGCCAGCTCACCGGATACAAACTATGGCTACACCTTC
. 15 TRBJ2-7 TRBV4-2 . CASSQERGSSYEQYF TGTGCCAGCAGCCAAGAACGGGGAAGCTCCTACGAGCAGTACTTC
. 15 TRBJ2-1 TRBV18 TRBD1 CASSPAGTGGNEQFF TGTGCCAGCTCACCGGCCGGGACAGGGGGCAATGAGCAGTTCTTC
. 15 TRBJ1-5 TRBV30 . CAWRSGPSGNQPQHF TGTGCCTGGAGATCGGGTCCATCGGGCAATCAGCCCCAGCATTTT
few 13 TRBJ1-5 TRBV28 . CATTLWGDQPQHF TGTGCCACCACTTTGTGGGGGGACCAGCCCCAGCATTTT
few 14 TRBJ1-2 TRBV6-5 . CASSYSAGPYGYTF TGTGCCAGCAGTTACAGCGCAGGGCCCTATGGCTACACCTTC
. 16 TRBJ1-4 TRBV5-1 TRBD1 CASSLNLGTDNEKLFF TGCGCCAGCAGTCTGAACCTCGGGACAGACAATGAAAAACTGTTTTTT
. 16 TRBJ2-1 TRBV5-1 . CASSPYGGTSNNEQFF TGCGCCAGCAGCCCCTATGGGGGGACCTCTAACAATGAGCAGTTCTTC
. 14 TRBJ1-5 TRBV10-1 . CASSVRGGNQPQHF TGCGCCAGCAGTGTAAGGGGAGGGAATCAGCCCCAGCATTTT
. 14 TRBJ2-5 TRBV27 TRBD1 CASSIRDREETQYF TGTGCCAGCAGCATCCGGGACAGGGAAGAGACCCAGTACTTC
. 16 TRBJ1-2 TRBV7-9 TRBD1 CASSLGTGTEFYGYTF TGTGCCAGCAGCTTAGGAACCGGGACAGAGTTCTATGGCTACACCTTC
. 15 TRBJ1-1 TRBV18 . CASSASAGMNTEAFF TGTGCCAGCTCAGCCTCTGCGGGAATGAACACTGAAGCTTTCTTT
. 14 TRBJ2-7 TRBV5-1 . CASSLDMTGLEQYF TGCGCCAGCAGCTTGGATATGACAGGTCTCGAGCAGTACTTC
. 17 TRBJ2-7 TRBV4-2 TRBD2 CASSQGIIAGGLYEQYF TGTGCCAGCAGCCAAGGCATTATAGCGGGAGGGCTCTACGAGCAGTACTTC
. 12 TRBJ2-1 TRBV28 . CASSLVGNEQFF TGTGCCAGCAGTTTGGTGGGTAATGAGCAGTTCTTC
. 16 TRBJ2-1 TRBV11-2 TRBD1 CASSLVQGAGYNEQFF TGTGCCAGCAGCTTAGTCCAGGGGGCGGGCTACAATGAGCAGTTCTTC
. 15 TRBJ2-5 TRBV5-4 TRBD1 CASSSSTGGAETQYF TGTGCCAGCAGCTCTTCGACAGGGGGCGCGGAGACCCAGTACTTC
. 17 TRBJ2-1 TRBV30 TRBD2 CAWSVRWRRELHNEQFF TGTGCCTGGAGTGTACGCTGGAGGCGGGAGCTCCACAATGAGCAGTTCTTC
. 11 TRBJ1-2 TRBV6-1 . CASMVDNGYTF TGTGCCAGCATGGTGGATAATGGCTACACCTTC
. 17 TRBJ2-3 TRBV28 . CASQGGGTADSTDTQYF TGTGCCAGCCAGGGGGGCGGGACGGCCGATAGCACAGATACGCAGTATTTT
. 15 TRBJ1-4 TRBV21-1 . CASSKWEVTNEKLFF TGTGCCAGCAGCAAGTGGGAGGTCACTAATGAAAAACTGTTTTTT
. 14 TRBJ2-7 TRBV27 TRBD1 CASSQTTGAGEQYF TGTGCCAGCAGCCAAACTACAGGGGCGGGCGAGCAGTACTTC
. 14 TRBJ1-1 TRBV5-1 . CASSAGNGGTEAFF TGCGCCAGCAGCGCGGGGAACGGGGGCACTGAAGCTTTCTTT
once 13 TRBJ2-1 TRBV7-8 . CASSYRIYNEQFF TGTGCCAGCAGCTATAGAATTTACAATGAGCAGTTCTTC
. 14 TRBJ2-7 TRBV6-5 TRBD1 CASTPGQGPYEQYF TGTGCCAGCACCCCGGGACAGGGACCCTACGAGCAGTACTTC
. 13 TRBJ2-1 TRBV27 . CASSLNGEVEQFF TGTGCCAGCAGTTTAAATGGAGAGGTTGAGCAGTTCTTC
once 12 TRBJ1-3 TRBV29-1 . CSVQSDGNTIYF TGCAGCGTTCAGTCAGATGGAAACACCATATATTTT
. 16 TRBJ2-3 TRBV10-1 . CASSGGSLRGADTQYF TGCGCCAGCAGTGGAGGGAGTTTGAGGGGAGCAGATACGCAGTATTTT
. 15 TRBJ1-5 TRBV28 . CASSLQRYSNQPQHF TGTGCCAGCAGTTTACAACGGTATAGCAATCAGCCCCAGCATTTT
. 18 TRBJ1-1 TRBV11-1 TRBD1 CASSRRTGVFSEATEAFF TGTGCCAGCAGCCGCCGGACAGGGGTTTTTTCGGAGGCCACTGAAGCTTTCTTT
. 14 TRBJ2-3 TRBV27 . CASSFSLRTDTQYF TGTGCCAGCAGTTTTTCTCTTCGCACAGATACGCAGTATTTT
. 14 TRBJ2-7 TRBV6-6 TRBD2 CASSTGTISYEQYF TGTGCCAGCAGTACCGGGACTATCTCCTACGAGCAGTACTTC
. 15 TRBJ2-7 TRBV4-3 . CASSQEFAGYYEQYF TGCGCCAGCAGCCAAGAATTCGCAGGGTACTACGAGCAGTACTTC
. 19 TRBJ2-2 TRBV4-1 TRBD1 CASSQFGTGRTTNTGELFF TGCGCCAGCAGCCAATTCGGGACAGGGAGGACTACGAACACCGGGGAGCTGTTTTTT
once 17 TRBJ2-1 TRBV19 TRBD2 CASSIDHGGDWWNEQFF TGTGCCAGTAGTATAGATCATGGGGGGGACTGGTGGAATGAGCAGTTCTTC
. 16 TRBJ2-1 TRBV6-1 . CASSEGTMTQGGEQFF TGTGCCAGCAGTGAAGGGACTATGACTCAGGGGGGCGAGCAGTTCTTC
. 13 TRBJ1-5 TRBV6-5 . CASSRQNNQPQHF TGTGCCAGCAGCAGACAGAACAATCAGCCCCAGCATTTT
. 14 TRBJ1-2 TRBV6-1 . CASSEKSVRYGYTF TGTGCCAGCAGTGAAAAAAGTGTTCGCTATGGCTACACCTTC
. 14 TRBJ1-4 TRBV9 TRBD1 CASSAGTGVEKLFF TGTGCCAGCAGCGCGGGGACAGGGGTTGAAAAACTGTTTTTT
. 17 TRBJ2-1 TRBV27 . CASSLLAGASSYNEQFF TGTGCCAGCAGTTTATTAGCTGGGGCCAGCTCCTACAATGAGCAGTTCTTC
. 12 TRBJ2-4 TRBV7-2 TRBD2 CASSLSGLGQYF TGTGCCAGCAGCTTAAGCGGACTAGGCCAGTACTTC
. 15 TRBJ2-2 TRBV11-3 . CASSPAGTVTGELFF TGTGCCAGCAGCCCTGCAGGGACGGTCACCGGGGAGCTGTTTTTT
. 15 TRBJ2-3 TRBV4-2 . CASGPEGREEDTQYF TGTGCCAGCGGACCCGAGGGTAGGGAGGAAGATACGCAGTATTTT
. 15 TRBJ1-3 TRBV18 . CASSPRRSSGNTIYF TGTGCCAGCTCACCCCGGCGGAGCTCTGGAAACACCATATATTTT
. 16 TRBJ2-2 TRBV11-2 . CASSLGRGAKDGELFF TGTGCCAGCAGCTTAGGCCGGGGGGCGAAGGACGGGGAGCTGTTTTTT
. 11 TRBJ1-1 TRBV28 . CASRTNTEAFF TGTGCCAGCCGAACGAACACTGAAGCTTTCTTT
. 13 TRBJ2-2 TRBV25-1 . CASSEWTTGELFF TGTGCCAGCAGTGAATGGACCACCGGGGAGCTGTTTTTT